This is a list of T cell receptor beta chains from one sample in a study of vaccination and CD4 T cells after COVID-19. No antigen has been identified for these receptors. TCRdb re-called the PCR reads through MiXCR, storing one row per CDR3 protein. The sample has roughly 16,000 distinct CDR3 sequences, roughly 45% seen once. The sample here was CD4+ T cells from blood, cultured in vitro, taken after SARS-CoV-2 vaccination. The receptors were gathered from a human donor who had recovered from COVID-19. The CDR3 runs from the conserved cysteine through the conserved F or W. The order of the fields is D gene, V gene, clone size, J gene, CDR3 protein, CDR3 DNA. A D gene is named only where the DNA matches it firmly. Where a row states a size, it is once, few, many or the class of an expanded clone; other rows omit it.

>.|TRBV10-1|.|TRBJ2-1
CASSDSGYNEQFF
TGCGCCAGCAGTGATAGCGGATACAATGAGCAGTTCTTC
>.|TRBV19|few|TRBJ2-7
CASTQTVRSYEQYF
TGTGCCAGCACACAGACAGTTCGCTCCTACGAGCAGTACTTC
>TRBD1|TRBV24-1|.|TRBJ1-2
CATSPPPGTGYGYTF
TGTGCCACCAGCCCCCCTCCGGGGACAGGGTATGGCTACACCTTC
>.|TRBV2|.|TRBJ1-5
CASSEDRGWEPQHF
TGTGCCAGCAGTGAGGACCGGGGGTGGGAGCCCCAGCATTTT
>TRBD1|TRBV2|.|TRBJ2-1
CASRTQWDSNYNEKFF
TGTGCCAGCAGGACACAGTGGGACAGCAATTACAATGAGAAGTTCTTC
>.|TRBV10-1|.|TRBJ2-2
CASSESSLLRGGELFF
TGCGCCAGCAGTGAGTCAAGCCTTTTAAGGGGCGGGGAGCTGTTTTTT
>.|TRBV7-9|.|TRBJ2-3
CASSLRQPTDTQYF
TGTGCCAGCAGCTTAAGACAGCCCACAGATACGCAGTATTTT
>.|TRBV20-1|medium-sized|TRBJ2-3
CSAQNSRTDTQYF
TGCAGTGCGCAGAACTCAAGGACAGATACGCAGTATTTT
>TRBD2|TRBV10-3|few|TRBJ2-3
CAIRKTSGNTDTQYF
TGTGCCATCAGGAAAACTAGCGGGAACACAGATACGCAGTATTTT
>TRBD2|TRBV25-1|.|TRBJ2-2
CASSDYGLAAGELFF
TGTGCCAGCAGTGATTACGGACTAGCCGCCGGGGAGCTGTTTTTT
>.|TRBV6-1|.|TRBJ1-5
CASRVDRNSNQPQHF
TGTGCCAGCAGGGTCGACAGAAATAGCAATCAGCCCCAGCATTTT
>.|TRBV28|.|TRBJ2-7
CASLRNSYEQYF
TGTGCCAGTTTGCGGAACTCCTACGAGCAGTACTTC
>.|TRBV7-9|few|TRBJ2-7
CASSLTGGAYEQYF
TGTGCCAGCAGCCTGACAGGAGGCGCGTACGAGCAGTACTTC
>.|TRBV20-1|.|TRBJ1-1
CSARDLSTVNTEAFF
TGCAGTGCTAGAGACCTTTCGACGGTGAACACTGAAGCTTTCTTT
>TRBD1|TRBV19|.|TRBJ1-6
CASTPDRGLSPLHF
TGTGCCAGTACCCCGGACAGGGGGTTGTCACCCCTCCACTTT
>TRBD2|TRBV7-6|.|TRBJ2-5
CASSYPLAGNQETQYF
TGTGCCAGCAGCTATCCACTAGCGGGAAATCAAGAGACCCAGTACTTC
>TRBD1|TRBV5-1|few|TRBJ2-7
CASSLAAGTGYREQYF
TGCGCCAGCAGCTTGGCCGCAGGGACAGGGTATAGGGAGCAGTACTTC
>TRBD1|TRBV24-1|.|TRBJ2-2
CATSDWGQGTNTGELFF
TGTGCCACCAGTGATTGGGGACAGGGGACCAACACCGGGGAGCTGTTTTTT
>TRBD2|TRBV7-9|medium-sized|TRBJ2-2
CASNSGTSQVGTGELFF
TGTGCCAGCAATTCCGGGACTAGCCAAGTAGGGACCGGGGAGCTGTTTTTT
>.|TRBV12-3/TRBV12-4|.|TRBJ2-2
CASRVRTPNTGELFF
TGTGCCAGCAGGGTCAGGACGCCGAACACCGGGGAGCTGTTTTTT
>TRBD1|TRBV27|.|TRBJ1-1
CASSFQGAGTEAFF
TGTGCCAGCAGTTTTCAGGGGGCAGGGACTGAAGCTTTCTTT
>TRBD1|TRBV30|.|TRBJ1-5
CAWSSTGENQPQHF
TGTGCCTGGAGTTCAACAGGGGAAAATCAGCCCCAGCATTTT
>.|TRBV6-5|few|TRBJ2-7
CASSSDRSYEQYF
TGTGCCAGCAGTTCCGACAGATCCTACGAGCAGTACTTC
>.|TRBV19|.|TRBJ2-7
CASSIIPGAEQYF
TGTGCCAGTAGTATAATACCAGGGGCTGAGCAGTACTTC
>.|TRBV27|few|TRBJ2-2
CASSLMASAGGELFF
TGTGCCAGCAGTTTAATGGCTAGCGCCGGCGGGGAGCTGTTTTTT
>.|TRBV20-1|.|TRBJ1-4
CSAMGLANEKLFF
TGCAGTGCTATGGGACTGGCTAATGAAAAACTGTTTTTT
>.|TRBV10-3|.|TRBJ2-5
CAISEPLGDQYF
TGTGCCATCAGTGAGCCCCTCGGGGACCAGTACTTC
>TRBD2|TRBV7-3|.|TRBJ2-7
CASSTVGLAGMQYF
TGTGCCAGCAGCACGGTGGGGCTAGCGGGAATGCAGTACTTC
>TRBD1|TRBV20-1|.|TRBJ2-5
CSALDRDQETQYF
TGCAGTGCTCTCGACAGGGATCAAGAGACCCAGTACTTC
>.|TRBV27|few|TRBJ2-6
CASSFLYMGANVLTF
TGTGCCAGCAGTTTTTTATACATGGGGGCCAACGTCCTGACTTTC
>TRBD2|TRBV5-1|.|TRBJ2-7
CASSLNAGASYEQYF
TGCGCCAGCAGCTTGAACGCGGGAGCCTCCTACGAGCAGTACTTC
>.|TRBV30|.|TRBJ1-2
CAWTYAAGWCNF
TGTGCCTGGACCTACGCGGCAGGGTGGTGTAACTTC
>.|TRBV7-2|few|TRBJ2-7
CASSASGTLGEQYF
TGTGCCAGCAGCGCATCCGGGACTTTGGGCGAGCAGTACTTC
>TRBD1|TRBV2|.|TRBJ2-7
CASGDRVRSYEQYF
TGTGCCAGCGGCGACAGGGTTAGGAGCTACGAGCAGTACTTC
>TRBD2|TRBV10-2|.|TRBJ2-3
CASSESREGSQYF
TGCGCCAGCAGTGAGTCACGGGAGGGGTCGCAGTATTTT
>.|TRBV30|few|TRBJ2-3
CAWSPTGDTQYF
TGTGCCTGGAGCCCGACTGGGGATACGCAGTATTTT
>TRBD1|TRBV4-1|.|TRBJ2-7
CASSQGTTGVAEQYF
TGCGCCAGCAGCCAAGGGACAACAGGGGTTGCCGAGCAGTACTTC
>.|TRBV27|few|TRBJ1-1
CASSPLTQNTEAFF
TGTGCCAGCAGTCCCCTCACTCAGAACACTGAAGCTTTCTTT
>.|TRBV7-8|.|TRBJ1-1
CASSLAGGGGEAFF
TGTGCCAGCAGCTTAGCCGGAGGCGGGGGTGAAGCTTTCTTT
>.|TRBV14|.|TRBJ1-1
CASSPLGSSNTQAFF
TGTGCCAGCAGTCCGTTGGGAAGTAGCAACACTCAAGCTTTCTTT
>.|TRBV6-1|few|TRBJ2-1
CASSLRTESYNEQFF
TGTGCCAGCTCCCTGCGGACGGAGAGCTACAATGAGCAGTTCTTC
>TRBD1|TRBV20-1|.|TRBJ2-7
CSARGTGTGPHEQYF
TGCAGTGCTAGAGGGACAGGGACAGGCCCTCACGAGCAGTACTTC
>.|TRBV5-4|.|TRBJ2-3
CASSPDTNTQYF
TGTGCCAGCAGTCCGGACACGAATACGCAGTATTTT
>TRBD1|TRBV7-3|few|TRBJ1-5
CASSLRTTGVQPQHF
TGTGCCAGCAGCTTAAGGACAACAGGGGTTCAGCCCCAGCATTTT
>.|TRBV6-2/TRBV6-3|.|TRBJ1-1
CASSPGPGGYTEAFF
TGTGCCAGCAGCCCGGGCCCGGGGGGATATACTGAAGCTTTCTTT
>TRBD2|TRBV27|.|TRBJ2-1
CASRSPSGYYNEQFF
TGTGCCAGCAGATCCCCTAGCGGGTACTACAATGAGCAGTTCTTC